This TCR beta chain was sequenced for a study of human T cells and chemical hapten exposure. Whole-study context: Per-sample TCR yields varied mainly from small pooled library volume differences. General study results and limits: Once DPC sensitization occurred, TCRs above 1 in 1000 frequency showed no change.

The table lists this clonotype with a few counts. The antigen is undetermined. MiXCR, applied by TCRdb to the RACE reads, yields one record per CDR3 protein. The sample has fewer than 300,000 distinct CDR3 sequences, 7.5% to 10% seen once. Time point in this sample: pre-sensitization, week 0. Described treatment: therapeutic diphenylcyclopropenone sensitization with weekly scalp DPC. This specimen was whole blood, taken in connection with sensitization to the hapten diphenylcyclopropenone (DPC). The TCR comes from a woman aged 35 to 49 with alopecia areata. Some clones in this sample may be carry-over from other donors' samples.

The CDR3 DNA follows: TGTGCCAGCAGTGAGGATGGCTACACCTTC. Amino acid sequence: CASSEDGYTF. The chain uses TRBV6-1 and TRBJ1-2, with no clear D. The V and J ends lost 3 bases and 6 bases respectively, with 2 bases between them. CDR1 MNHNS and CDR2 SASEGT come from the germline V gene. This CDR3 region has 10 residues.